This passage covers 10 T cell receptor beta chains from one sample sequenced in a study of T-cell memory formation after mild COVID-19 (dated by TCRdb to the early 2020s). Library method: 5' RACE. Sequenced using an Illumina NovaSeq 6000. Using fastp at Q25 and MiXCR, TCRdb reprocessed the public reads and kept productive beta chains. Under each unique CDR3 protein, matching rows form one entry showing the most common genes and DNA. The table for this sample lists approximately 350,000 distinct CDR3 sequences; 10% to 15% of them were counted only once. The ten largest clones take up roughly 23% of the sample. What was sequenced was PBMCs or a T cell subset sorted from them (not recorded which). These receptors all come from a man younger than 30 who had mild COVID-19 (a few samples of this study predate the infection). The sample titles of this study are shuffled in the database, so cell type and time point are left out; the donor was told from shared clones.

The chain couples TRBV28 to TRBJ2-1; D remains ambiguous. Trimming removed 5 bases at V and 4 bases at J, with 9 bases between. The CDR3 covers 13 residues. Germline-derived CDR1 and CDR2 are MDHEN and SYDVKM. The CDR3 loop reads CASSPLFYNEQFF. As DNA, the CDR3 is TGTGCCAGCAGTCCCCTCTTTTACAATGAGCAGTTCTTC.

This clonotype came up many times. V and J are TRBV27 and TRBJ1-4; possibly TRBD1 for D (5 bases). The CDR3 consists of 12 residues. The germline gives CDR1 MNHEY, CDR2 SMNVEV (reference sequence). The V gene lost 5 bases and the J gene lost 10 bases, with 11 bases spanning the gap. CDR3 in amino acids: CASSQVGGKLFF. The CDR3 bases are TGTGCCAGCAGTCAAGTCGGGGGAAAACTGTTTTTT.

This chain connects TRBV5-6 to TRBJ1-4; the D gene is possibly TRBD1 (5 bases). The CDR3 runs 18 residues. Trimming stripped 3 bases from V and 0 bases from J, with 18 bases between. CDR1 and CDR2 from the germline V gene are SGHDT and YYEEEE. The CDR3: CASSSLLTDKATNEKLFF. DNA for the CDR3: TGTGCCAGCAGCTCCCTACTGACAGACAAGGCAACTAATGAAAAACTGTTTTTT.

This clonotype turned up a few times. The CDR3 nucleotides read TGTGCCAGCAGCCCACCCGAGACAGCCTACAATGAGCAGTTCTTC. Amino acid sequence: CASSPPETAYNEQFF. This chain uses TRBV5-6 with TRBJ2-1, with D perhaps matching TRBD1 (5 bases). Germline CDR1 is SGHDT and CDR2 is YYEEEE. The CDR3 spans 15 residues. Between the trimmed V and J ends, which lost 4 bases and 2 bases, there was a span of 13 bases.

This clonotype has more than one count but fewer than ten. The rearrangement links TRBV6-6 to TRBJ2-5, with 8 bases matching TRBD1. CDR1 MNHNY and CDR2 SVGAGI come from the germline V gene (reference sequence). CDR3 length equals 13 residues. Trimming cost V 5 bases and J 5 bases; bases outside gene matches: 4. The CDR3 region is CASSPTGGETQYF. The CDR3 DNA sequence: TGTGCCAGCAGTCCCACAGGGGGTGAGACCCAGTACTTC.

This clonotype was counted a few times. V gene TRBV11-2 combines with J gene TRBJ2-3; 7 nucleotides line up with TRBD2. CDR3 length: 18 residues. Germline assignment: CDR1 SGHAT and CDR2 FQNNGV. After removal of 0 bases from V and 0 bases from J, the junction contained 9 bases not matched to a gene. DNA for the CDR3: TGTGCCAGCAGCTTAGATCGCGGACGGGGGGTTAGCACAGATACGCAGTATTTT. Residues: CASSLDRGRGVSTDTQYF.

The V and J genes are TRBV5-1 and TRBJ1-5; 7 bases are shared with TRBD1. Looked up from germline, CDR1 is SGHRS and CDR2 is YFSETQ. The CDR3 totals 15 residues. V trimming: 0 bases; J trimming: 8 bases; junction bases outside the gene matches: 8. The CDR3 protein is CASSLGGGGTEPQHF. In DNA, the CDR3 is TGCGCCAGCAGCTTGGGAGGAGGGGGCACGGAGCCCCAGCATTTT.

This clonotype occurred once. An end of the junction differs from the germline gene, which may be a read error. The chain carries TRBV7-2 and TRBJ2-3; the D gene is possibly TRBD1 (6 bases). This CDR3 spans 15 amino acids. Germline V gene data show CDR1 as SGHTA and CDR2 as FQGNSA. The CDR3 is CASSPWDTSTDTQYF. CDR3 nucleotides: TGTGCCAGCAGCCCCTGGGACACCAGCACGGATACGCAGTATTTT.

The rearrangement joins TRBV11-2 to TRBJ1-6; D remains unclear. V lost 1 base, J lost 9 bases, and 10 bases lay in between. The germline gives CDR1 SGHAT, CDR2 FQNNGV. The CDR3 sequence is 14 residues long. The CDR3 protein is CASSLGYSGSPLHF. The CDR3 nucleotides are TGTGCCAGCAGCTTAGGGTACAGTGGTTCACCCCTCCACTTT. Full variable domain (rest looked up from reference TRBV11-2 and TRBJ1-6): EAGVAQSPRYKIIEKRQSVAFWCNPISGHATLYWYQQILGQGPKLLIQFQNNGVVDDSQLPKDRFSAERLKGVDSTLKIQPAKLEDSAVYLCASSLGYSGSPLHFGNGTRLTVT.

This clonotype was observed a few times. J is TRBJ1-3 and V is TRBV7-9; maybe TRBD1 (6 bases). The CDR3 has 15 residues. Deletions cut 3 bases from V and 4 bases from J, with 13 bases between. Germline CDR1 reads SEHNR; CDR2 reads FQNEAQ (reference sequence). Here the CDR3 DNA reads TGTGCCAGCAGCTTTCATCGGGACAAAGGAAACACCATATATTTT. As protein: CASSFHRDKGNTIYF.